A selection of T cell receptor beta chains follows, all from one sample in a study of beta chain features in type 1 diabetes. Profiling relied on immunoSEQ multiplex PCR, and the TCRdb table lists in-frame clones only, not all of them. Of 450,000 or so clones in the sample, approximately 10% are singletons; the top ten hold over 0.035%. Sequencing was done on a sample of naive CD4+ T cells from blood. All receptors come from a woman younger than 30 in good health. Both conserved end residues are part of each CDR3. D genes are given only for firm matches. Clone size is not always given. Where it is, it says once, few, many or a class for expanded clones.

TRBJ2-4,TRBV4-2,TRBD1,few,CASSLPPGGAAKNIQYF,TGTGCCAGCAGCCTACCCCCAGGGGGCGCAGCCAAAAACATTCAGTACTTC
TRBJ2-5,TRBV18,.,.,CASRGQQQETQYF,TGTGCCAGCAGAGGACAGCAGCAAGAGACCCAGTACTTC
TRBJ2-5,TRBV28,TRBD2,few,CASSFSGVDRETQYF,TGTGCCAGCAGTTTCAGCGGGGTTGACCGGGAGACCCAGTACTTC
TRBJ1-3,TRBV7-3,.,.,CASSLGPASGNTIYF,TGTGCCAGCAGCTTAGGTCCAGCCTCTGGAAACACCATATATTTT
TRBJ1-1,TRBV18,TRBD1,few,CASSQGQDNTEAFF,TGTGCCAGCTCACAGGGACAGGATAACACTGAAGCTTTCTTT
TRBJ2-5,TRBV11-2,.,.,CASSFSAEETQYF,TGTGCCAGCAGCTTTAGCGCGGAGGAGACCCAGTACTTC
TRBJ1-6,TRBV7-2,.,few,CASSLVWWAGDGSPLHF,TGTGCCAGCAGCTTAGTTTGGTGGGCAGGGGACGGTTCACCCCTCCACTTT
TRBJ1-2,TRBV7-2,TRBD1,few,CASSDRVEYGYTF,TGTGCCAGCAGCGACAGGGTGGAATATGGCTACACCTTC
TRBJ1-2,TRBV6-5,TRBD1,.,CASSTRQGGGYTF,TGTGCCAGCAGTACCCGACAGGGAGGTGGCTACACCTTC
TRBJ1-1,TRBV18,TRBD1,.,CASSHRDRGNTEAFF,TGTGCCAGCTCACATCGGGACAGGGGGAACACTGAAGCTTTCTTT
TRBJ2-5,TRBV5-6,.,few,CASSSHLGQQETQYF,TGTGCCAGCAGCTCCCATCTCGGACAGCAAGAGACCCAGTACTTC
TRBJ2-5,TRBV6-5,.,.,CASSYWGAEETQYF,TGTGCCAGCAGTTACTGGGGGGCTGAGGAGACCCAGTACTTC
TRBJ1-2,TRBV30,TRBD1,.,CAWSRVRRQGGYTF,TGTGCCTGGAGTAGGGTCAGGCGACAGGGGGGCTACACCTTC
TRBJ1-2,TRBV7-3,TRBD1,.,CASSPTGQRHFYGYTF,TGTGCCAGCAGCCCAACGGGACAGCGACACTTCTATGGCTACACCTTC
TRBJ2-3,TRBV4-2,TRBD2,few,CASSPWRGGRTDTQYF,TGTGCCAGCAGCCCTTGGCGGGGGGGCCGAACAGATACGCAGTATTTT
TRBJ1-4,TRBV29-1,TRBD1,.,CSVAGGAGKGLFF,TGCAGCGTTGCAGGGGGCGCGGGAAAGGGACTGTTTTTT
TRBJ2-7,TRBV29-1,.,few,CSVEGVQGRYEQYF,TGCAGCGTTGAAGGGGTACAGGGGAGGTACGAGCAGTACTTC
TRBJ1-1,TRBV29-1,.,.,CSARPVFAEAFF,TGCAGCGCCCGCCCGGTTTTCGCTGAAGCTTTCTTT
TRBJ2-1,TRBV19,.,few,CASNDRWFYNEQFF,TGTGCCAGCAATGACAGGTGGTTCTACAATGAGCAGTTCTTC
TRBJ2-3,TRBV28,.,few,CASGEGQALDTQYF,TGTGCCAGCGGGGAGGGACAGGCTTTAGATACGCAGTATTTT
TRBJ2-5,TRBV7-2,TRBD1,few,CASSLAGTGETQYF,TGTGCCAGCAGCTTAGCGGGGACAGGGGAGACCCAGTACTTC
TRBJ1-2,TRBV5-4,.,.,CASSLAGQTVYGYTF,TGTGCCAGCAGCTTGGCTGGGCAGACAGTATATGGCTACACCTTC
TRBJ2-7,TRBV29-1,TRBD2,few,CSAVHAAGTRSSYEQYF,TGCAGCGCCGTACACGCCGCAGGGACTAGAAGCTCCTACGAGCAGTACTTC
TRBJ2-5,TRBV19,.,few,CASSIDTLSPETQYF,TGTGCCAGTAGTATAGATACACTCTCCCCGGAGACCCAGTACTTC
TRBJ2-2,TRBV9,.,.,CASSVGLGPAGELFF,TGTGCCAGCAGCGTAGGTCTAGGCCCGGCCGGGGAGCTGTTTTTT
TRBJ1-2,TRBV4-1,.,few,CASSQRGLGVGNYGYTF,TGCGCCAGCAGCCAACGGGGGCTCGGAGTGGGGAATTATGGCTACACCTTC
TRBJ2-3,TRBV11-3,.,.,CASSPGTTDTQYF,TGTGCCAGCAGCCCCGGGACTACAGATACGCAGTATTTT
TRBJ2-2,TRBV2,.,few,CASRRGIGELFF,TGTGCCAGCAGACGGGGCATCGGGGAGCTGTTTTTT
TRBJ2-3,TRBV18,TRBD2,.,CASSPPIGSGGSQYF,TGTGCCAGCTCACCTCCGATCGGTAGCGGGGGTTCGCAGTATTTT
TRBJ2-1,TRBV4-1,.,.,CASSQVTGSSYNEQFF,TGCGCCAGCAGCCAAGTAACAGGGAGCTCCTACAATGAGCAGTTCTTC
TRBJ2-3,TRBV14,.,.,CASSQSGAPDTQYF,TGTGCCAGCAGCCAATCCGGGGCCCCAGATACGCAGTATTTT
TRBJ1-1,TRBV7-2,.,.,CASSFRGGTEAFF,TGTGCCAGCAGCTTTCGGGGCGGGACTGAAGCTTTCTTT
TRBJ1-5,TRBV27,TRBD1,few,CASSGQGGNQPQHF,TGTGCCAGCAGTGGGCAGGGGGGCAATCAGCCCCAGCATTTT
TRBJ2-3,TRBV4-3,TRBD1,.,CASSQDRVLGYTDTQYF,TGCGCCAGCAGCCAGGACAGGGTCCTTGGATACACAGATACGCAGTATTTT
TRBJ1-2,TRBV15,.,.,CATSRDLGGQGYTF,TGTGCCACCAGCAGAGATTTGGGGGGCCAAGGCTACACCTTC
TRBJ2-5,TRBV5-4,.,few,CASSRTRETQYF,TGTGCCAGCAGCCGTACACGGGAGACCCAGTACTTC
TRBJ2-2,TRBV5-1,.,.,CASSQGKGSNTGELFF,TGCGCCAGCAGCCAGGGCAAGGGGTCCAACACCGGGGAGCTGTTTTTT
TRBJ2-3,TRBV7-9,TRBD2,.,CASTSRTSGRTSTDTQYF,TGTGCCAGCACTTCCAGGACTAGCGGGAGAACTAGCACAGATACGCAGTATTTT
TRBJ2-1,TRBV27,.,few,CASSLGNEQFF,TGTGCCAGCAGTCTGGGCAATGAGCAGTTCTTC
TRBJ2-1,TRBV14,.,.,CASSRVTLSSYNEQFF,TGTGCCAGCAGCCGAGTGACACTAAGCTCCTACAATGAGCAGTTCTTC
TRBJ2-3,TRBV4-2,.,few,CASSQPERTDTQYF,TGTGCCAGCAGCCAACCCGAGCGGACAGATACGCAGTATTTT
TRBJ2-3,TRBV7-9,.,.,CASSLVSFGTDTQYF,TGTGCCAGCAGCCTCGTCTCATTTGGGACTGATACGCAGTATTTT
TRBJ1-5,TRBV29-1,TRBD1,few,CSVADSGTGGRPQHF,TGCAGCGTTGCCGATTCGGGGACAGGAGGACGGCCCCAGCATTTT
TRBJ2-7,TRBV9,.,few,CASSVGLEAGEQYF,TGTGCCAGCAGCGTAGGGCTCGAGGCGGGCGAGCAGTACTTC
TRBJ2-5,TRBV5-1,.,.,CASSQQETQYF,TGCGCCAGCAGCCAACAAGAGACCCAGTACTTC
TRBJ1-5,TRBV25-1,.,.,CASRGLPGQPQHF,TGTGCCAGCAGGGGGTTGCCCGGTCAGCCCCAGCATTTT
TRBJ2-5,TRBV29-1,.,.,CSVAPTVSQETQYF,TGCAGCGTTGCCCCGACAGTTAGCCAAGAGACCCAGTACTTC
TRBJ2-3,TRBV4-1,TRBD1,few,CASSQGPRQGTDTQYF,TGCGCCAGCAGCCAAGGCCCGAGACAGGGGACAGATACGCAGTATTTT
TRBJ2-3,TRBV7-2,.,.,CASSSILTADTQYF,TGTGCCAGCAGCTCTATTCTGACCGCAGATACGCAGTATTTT
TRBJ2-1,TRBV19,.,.,CASSIHPSETYNEQFF,TGTGCCAGTAGTATCCACCCTAGCGAAACGTACAATGAGCAGTTCTTC
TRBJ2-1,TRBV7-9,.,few,CASSLTSGINEQFF,TGTGCCAGCAGCTTAACATCAGGTATCAATGAGCAGTTCTTC